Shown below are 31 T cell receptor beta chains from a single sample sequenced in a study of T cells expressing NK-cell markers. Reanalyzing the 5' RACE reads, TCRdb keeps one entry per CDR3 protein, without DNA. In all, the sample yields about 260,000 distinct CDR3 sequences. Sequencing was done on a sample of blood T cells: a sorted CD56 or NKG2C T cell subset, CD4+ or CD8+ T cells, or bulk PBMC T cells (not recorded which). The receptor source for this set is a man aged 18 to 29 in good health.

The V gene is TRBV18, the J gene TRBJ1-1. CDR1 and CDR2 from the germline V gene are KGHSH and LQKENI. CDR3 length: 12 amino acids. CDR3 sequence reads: CASSPKNTEAFF.

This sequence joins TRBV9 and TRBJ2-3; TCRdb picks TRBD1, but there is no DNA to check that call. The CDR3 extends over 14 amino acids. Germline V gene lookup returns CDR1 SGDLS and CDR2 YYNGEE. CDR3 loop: CASSPRMSTDTQYF.

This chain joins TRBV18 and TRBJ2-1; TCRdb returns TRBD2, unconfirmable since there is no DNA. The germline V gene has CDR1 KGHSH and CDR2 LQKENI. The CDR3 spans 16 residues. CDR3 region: CASSPPLAGAGNEQFF.

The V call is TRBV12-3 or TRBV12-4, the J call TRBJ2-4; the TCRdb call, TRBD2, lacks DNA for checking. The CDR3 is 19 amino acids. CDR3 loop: CASSLRLAESPLAKNIQYF.

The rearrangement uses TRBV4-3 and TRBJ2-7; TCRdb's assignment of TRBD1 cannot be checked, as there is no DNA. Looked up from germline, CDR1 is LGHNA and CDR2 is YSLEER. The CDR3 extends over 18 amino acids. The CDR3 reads CASSQDLIGRPNRDEQYF.

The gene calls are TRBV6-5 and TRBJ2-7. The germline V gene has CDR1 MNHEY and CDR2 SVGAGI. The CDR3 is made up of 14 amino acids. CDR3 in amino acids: CASSYSPLRGEQYF.

The CDR3 region is CATRRTGSYNEQFF. The rearrangement links TRBV24-1 to TRBJ2-1; TCRdb indicates TRBD1, and absent DNA this call remains unverified. The CDR3 has 14 amino acids. Germline loops: CDR1 KGHDR, CDR2 SFDVKD.

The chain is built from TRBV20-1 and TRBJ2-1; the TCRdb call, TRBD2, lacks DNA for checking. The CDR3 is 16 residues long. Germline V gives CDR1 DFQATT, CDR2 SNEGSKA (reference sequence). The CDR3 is CSAVAGVFKVYNEQFF.

The CDR3 protein is CASSLAGLDSHEQYF. V usage is TRBV12-3 or TRBV12-4 and J usage is TRBJ2-7; TCRdb selects TRBD2, and the lack of DNA leaves this call unchecked. The CDR3 spans 15 residues.

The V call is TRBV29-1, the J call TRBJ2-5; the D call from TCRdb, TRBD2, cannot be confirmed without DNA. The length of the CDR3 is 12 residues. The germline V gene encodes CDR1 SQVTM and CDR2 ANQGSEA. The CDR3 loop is CSVGLAQETQYF.

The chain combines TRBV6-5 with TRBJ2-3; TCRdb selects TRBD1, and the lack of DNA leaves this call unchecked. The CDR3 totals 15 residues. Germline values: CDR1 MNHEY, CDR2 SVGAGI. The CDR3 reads CASSYEGAQEDTQYF.

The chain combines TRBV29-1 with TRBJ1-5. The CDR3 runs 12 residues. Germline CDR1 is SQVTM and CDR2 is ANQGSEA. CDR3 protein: CSVRVGREPQHF. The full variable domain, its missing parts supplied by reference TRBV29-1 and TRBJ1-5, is SAVISQKPSRDICQRGTSLTIQCQVDSQVTMMFWYRQQPGQSLTLIATANQGSEATYESGFVIDKFPISRPNLTFSTLTVSNMSPEDSSIYLCSVRVGREPQHFGDGTRLSIL.

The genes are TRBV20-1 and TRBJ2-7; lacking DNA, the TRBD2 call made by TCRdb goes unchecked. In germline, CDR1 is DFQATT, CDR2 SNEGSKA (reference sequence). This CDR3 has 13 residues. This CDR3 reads CSAQVLAGREQYF.

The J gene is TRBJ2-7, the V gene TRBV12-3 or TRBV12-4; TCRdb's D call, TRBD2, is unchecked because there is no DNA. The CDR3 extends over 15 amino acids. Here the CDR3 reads CASRSFGEGDYEQYF.

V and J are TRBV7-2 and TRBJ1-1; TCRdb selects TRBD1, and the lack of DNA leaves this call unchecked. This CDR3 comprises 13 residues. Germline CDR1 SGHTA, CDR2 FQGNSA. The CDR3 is CASSKQRDEEAFF.

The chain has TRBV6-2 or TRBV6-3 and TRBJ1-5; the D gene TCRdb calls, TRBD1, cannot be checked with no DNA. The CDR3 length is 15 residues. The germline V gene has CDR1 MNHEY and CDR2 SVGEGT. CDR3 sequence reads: CASSSPPRGLQPQHF.

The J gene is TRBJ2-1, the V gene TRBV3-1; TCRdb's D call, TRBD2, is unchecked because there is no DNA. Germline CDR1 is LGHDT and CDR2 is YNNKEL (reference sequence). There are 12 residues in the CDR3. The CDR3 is CASSPLSGRQFF.

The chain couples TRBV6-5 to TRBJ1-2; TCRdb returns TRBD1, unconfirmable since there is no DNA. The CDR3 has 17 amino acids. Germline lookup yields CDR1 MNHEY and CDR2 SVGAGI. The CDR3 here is CASSRSDRAIGDYGYTF.

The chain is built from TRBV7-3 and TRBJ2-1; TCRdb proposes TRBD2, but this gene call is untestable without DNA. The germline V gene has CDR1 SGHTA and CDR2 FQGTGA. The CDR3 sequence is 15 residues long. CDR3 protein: CASSLNGASGRKQFF. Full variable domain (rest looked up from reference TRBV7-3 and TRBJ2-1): GAGVSQTPSNKVTEKGKYVELRCDPISGHTALYWYRQSLGQGPEFLIYFQGTGAADDSGLPNDRFFAVRPEGSVSTLKIQRTERGDSAVYLCASSLNGASGRKQFFGPGTRLTVL.

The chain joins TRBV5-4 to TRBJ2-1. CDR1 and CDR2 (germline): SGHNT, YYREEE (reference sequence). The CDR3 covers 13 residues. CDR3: CASSSTARDEQFF.

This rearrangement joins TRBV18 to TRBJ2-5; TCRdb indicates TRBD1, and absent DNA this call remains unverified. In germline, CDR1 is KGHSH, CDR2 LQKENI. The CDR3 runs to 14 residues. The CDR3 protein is CASSLGTIQETQYF.

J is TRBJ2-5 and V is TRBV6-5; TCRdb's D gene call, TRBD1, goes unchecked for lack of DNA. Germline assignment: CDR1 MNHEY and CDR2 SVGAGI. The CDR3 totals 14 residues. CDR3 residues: CASSSPAGEETQYF.

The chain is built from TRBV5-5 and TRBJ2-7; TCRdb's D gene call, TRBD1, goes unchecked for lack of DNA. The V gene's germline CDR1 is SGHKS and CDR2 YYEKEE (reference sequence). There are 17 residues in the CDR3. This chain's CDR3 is CASSFAAGGQSSYEQYF.

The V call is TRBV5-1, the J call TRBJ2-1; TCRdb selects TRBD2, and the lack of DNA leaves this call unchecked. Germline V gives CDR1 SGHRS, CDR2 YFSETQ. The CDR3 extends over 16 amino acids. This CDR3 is CASSLSLAGGTDEQFF.

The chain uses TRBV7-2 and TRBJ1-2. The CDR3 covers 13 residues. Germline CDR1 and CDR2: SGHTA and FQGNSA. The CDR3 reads CASSLGHFYGYTF.

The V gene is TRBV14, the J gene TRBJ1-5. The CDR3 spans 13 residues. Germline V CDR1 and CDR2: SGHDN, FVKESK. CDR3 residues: CASSQENNQPQHF.

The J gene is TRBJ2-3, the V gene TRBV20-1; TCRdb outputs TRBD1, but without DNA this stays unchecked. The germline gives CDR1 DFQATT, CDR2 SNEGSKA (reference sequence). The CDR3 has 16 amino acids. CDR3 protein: CSARPLRQVLTDTQYF.

The CDR3 here is CAWGSGTGLYEQYF. The chain links TRBV30 to TRBJ2-7; the TCRdb D gene call, TRBD2, has no DNA to confirm it. The CDR3 extends over 14 amino acids. Germline V CDR1 and CDR2: GTSNPN, SVGIG (reference sequence).

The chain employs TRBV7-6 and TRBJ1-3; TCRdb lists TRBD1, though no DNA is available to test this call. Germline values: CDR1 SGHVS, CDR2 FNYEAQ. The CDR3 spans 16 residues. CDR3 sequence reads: CASSSLQALGGNTIYF.

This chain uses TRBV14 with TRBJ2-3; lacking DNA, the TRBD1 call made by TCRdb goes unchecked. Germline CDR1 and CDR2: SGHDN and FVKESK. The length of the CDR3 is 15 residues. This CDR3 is CASSPIGTHGDTQYF.

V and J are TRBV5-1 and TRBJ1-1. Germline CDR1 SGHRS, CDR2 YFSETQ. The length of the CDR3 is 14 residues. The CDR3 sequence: CASSLEGQDTEAFF.